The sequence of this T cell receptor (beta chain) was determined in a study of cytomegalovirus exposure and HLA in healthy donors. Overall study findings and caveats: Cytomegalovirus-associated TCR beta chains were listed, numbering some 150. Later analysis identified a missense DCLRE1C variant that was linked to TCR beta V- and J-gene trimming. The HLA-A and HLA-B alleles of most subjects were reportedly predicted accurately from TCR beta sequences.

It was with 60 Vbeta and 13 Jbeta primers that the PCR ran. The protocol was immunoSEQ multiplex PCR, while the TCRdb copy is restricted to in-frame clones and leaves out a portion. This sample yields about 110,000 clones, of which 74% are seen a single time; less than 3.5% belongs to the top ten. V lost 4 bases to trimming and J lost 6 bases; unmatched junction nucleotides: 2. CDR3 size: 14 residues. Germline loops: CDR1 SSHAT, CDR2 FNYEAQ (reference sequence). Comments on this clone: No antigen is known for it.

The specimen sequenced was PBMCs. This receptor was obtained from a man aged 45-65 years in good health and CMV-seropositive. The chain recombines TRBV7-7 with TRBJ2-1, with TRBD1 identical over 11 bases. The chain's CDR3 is CASSSGTGGNEQFF. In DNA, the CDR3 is TGTGCCAGCAGCTCCGGGACAGGGGGCAATGAGCAGTTCTTC. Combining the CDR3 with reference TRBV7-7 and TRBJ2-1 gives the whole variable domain GAGVSQSPRYKVTKRGQDVTLRCDPISSHATLYWYQQALGQGPEFLTYFNYEAQPDKSGLPSDRFSAERPEGSISTLTIQRTEQRDSAMYRCASSSGTGGNEQFFGPGTRLTVL.